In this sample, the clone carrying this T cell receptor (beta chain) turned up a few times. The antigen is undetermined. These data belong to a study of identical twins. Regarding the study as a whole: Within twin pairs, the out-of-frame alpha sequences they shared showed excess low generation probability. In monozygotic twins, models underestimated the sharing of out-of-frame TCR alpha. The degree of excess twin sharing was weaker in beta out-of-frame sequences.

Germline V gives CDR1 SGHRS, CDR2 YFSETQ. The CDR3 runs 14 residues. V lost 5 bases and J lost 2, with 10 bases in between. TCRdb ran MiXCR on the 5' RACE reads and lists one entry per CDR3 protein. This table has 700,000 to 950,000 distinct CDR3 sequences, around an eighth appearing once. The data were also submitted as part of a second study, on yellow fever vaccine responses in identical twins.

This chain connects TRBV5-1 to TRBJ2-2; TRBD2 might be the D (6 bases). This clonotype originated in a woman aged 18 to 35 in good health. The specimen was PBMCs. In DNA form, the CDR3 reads TGCGCCAGCAGTGGGGGGAGAAACACCGGGGAGCTGTTTTTT. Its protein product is CASSGGRNTGELFF.